The source of this T cell receptor (beta chain) is a study of Tregs in tolerant kidney transplant recipients. Whole-study findings and limits: Tregs expanded with activated donor B cells seemed most donor-specific. Some patients' samples used different primers over time, so nucleotide sequences weren't comparable.

Produced via immunoSEQ multiplex PCR; TCRdb's table is partial and in-frame only. In the table there are 55,000 to 70,000 clones, 70% to 90% of which are singletons. Regulatory T cells were sorted from thawed PBMCs rested overnight at 37°C with approximately 180 IU/ml IL-2. The CDR3 extends over 15 amino acids. V dropped 4 bases and J dropped 5; count of bases not matched to a gene: 3. The germline gives CDR1 SGHRS, CDR2 YFSETQ. With regard to this clone: Its antigen is still unknown.

The clonotype originates from a human donor who received a combined kidney and bone marrow transplant. J is TRBJ2-1 and V is TRBV5-1; 13 bases line up with TRBD2. The sequenced sample was Tregs from blood, obtained before the transplant. CDR3 coding DNA: TGCGCCAGCAGCCGACTAGCGGGGGGCGACAATGAGCAGTTCTTC. This encodes CASSRLAGGDNEQFF.